Listed below are T cell receptor beta chains from one sample, sequenced in a study of T cells in Graves' hyperthyroidism and ophthalmopathy. TCRdb used MiXCR to reprocess the multiplex PCR reads, holding one entry per CDR3 protein. The table shows almost 600,000 distinct CDR3 sequences, with about 45% occurring only once. Sequencing was performed on peripheral blood or thyroid tissue (not recorded which). The receptors come from a woman under 30 with Graves' hyperthyroidism. Each CDR3 is given without its conserved first and last residue. Clone size is shown for a subset of rows, as once, few, many or a class of expanded clone.

clone size	V gene	J gene	CDR3 protein
many	TRBV27	TRBJ2-7	ASSLRDDSYEQY
.	TRBV2	TRBJ2-1	ASIRTPGRIFEQF
many	TRBV20-1	TRBJ2-7	SASRQYEQY
many	TRBV5-4	TRBJ2-7	ATSRGASESYEQY
many	TRBV12-3/TRBV12-4	TRBJ1-6	ASSLLGQGHSPLH
.	TRBV6-2/TRBV6-3	TRBJ2-2	ASSARDRYTGELF
many	TRBV12-5	TRBJ1-2	ASGFIQGAHGYT
many	TRBV7-8	TRBJ1-2	ASSMSSGGNLGYT
many	TRBV12-3/TRBV12-4	TRBJ1-4	ASTRGGTNEKLF
few	TRBV2	TRBJ2-1	ASRDSLTEQF
.	TRBV7-8	TRBJ2-1	ASSLASGRNYNEQF
.	TRBV11-1	TRBJ2-3	ASSGREILDTQY
many	TRBV5-1	TRBJ1-4	ASSFEGAGREKLF
.	TRBV25-1	TRBJ2-5	ASNEYGGETQY
many	TRBV5-1	TRBJ1-2	ASSSQGANYGYT
.	TRBV29-1	TRBJ2-2	SVIGLAGELF
.	TRBV19	TRBJ2-6	ASTLRRSGANVLT
many	TRBV20-1	TRBJ2-6	SARAGQGESSGANVLT
.	TRBV20-1	TRBJ1-4	SAGGTGQEGEKLF
few	TRBV11-2	TRBJ2-7	ASSQRDREQY